This TCR beta chain derives from a study of blood T cell repertoires in COVID-19. Clones were sequenced by immunoSEQ multiplex PCR, and TCRdb holds only the in-frame ones, with some missing. The table has about 86,000 clones, roughly four fifths seen once. Trimming cost V 2 bases and J 3 bases; bases outside gene matches: 3. Per the germline V gene, CDR1 is MDHEN and CDR2 is SYDVKM. The CDR3 has 15 residues. This clonotype was obtained from an elderly woman with acute or convalescent COVID-19. This chain uses TRBV28 with TRBJ2-7; 11 positions match TRBD1. Sequenced: peripheral blood. The CDR3 DNA reads as TGTGCCAGCAGTTTACAGGGACAGGGGGTCTACGAGCAGTACTTC. It is translated as CASSLQGQGVYEQYF.